The T cell receptor (beta chain) under discussion was sequenced for a study of neurological immune-mediated disorders. V was clipped by 4 bases and J by 1 base, with 9 bases between them. CDR1 SEHNR and CDR2 FQNEAQ come from the germline V gene (reference sequence). The CDR3 sequence is 14 residues long. The sample holds many counts of this clonotype. The antigen is not known. TCRdb used MiXCR to reprocess the 5' RACE reads, holding one entry per CDR3 protein. The table shows roughly 66,000 distinct CDR3 sequences, with 4.5% to 6% occurring only once. Study-wide results and caveats: Phylogenetic grouping assigned the repertoires of 18 of 34 multiple sclerosis patients to a single related-CDR3 cluster, which may represent a signature.

The sequencing input was PBMCs. The clonotype comes from a woman in her seventies with multiple sclerosis. The chain recombines TRBV7-9 with TRBJ2-3; D gene unclear. CDR3 DNA sequence: TGTGCCAGCAGCTCTAGGTGGGGCACAGATACGCAGTATTTT. Translating it yields CASSSRWGTDTQYF.